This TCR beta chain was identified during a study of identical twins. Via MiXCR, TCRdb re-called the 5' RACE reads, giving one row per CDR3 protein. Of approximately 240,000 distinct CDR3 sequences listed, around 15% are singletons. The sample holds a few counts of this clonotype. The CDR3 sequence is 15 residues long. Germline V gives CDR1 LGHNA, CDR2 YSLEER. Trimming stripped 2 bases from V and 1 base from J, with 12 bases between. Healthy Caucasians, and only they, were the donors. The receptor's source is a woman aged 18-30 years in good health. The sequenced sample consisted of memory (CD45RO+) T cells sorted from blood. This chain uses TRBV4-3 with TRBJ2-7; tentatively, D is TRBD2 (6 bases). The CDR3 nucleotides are TGCGCCAGCAGCCAACATTTCCTAGCGTCCTACGAGCAGTACTTC. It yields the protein CASSQHFLASYEQYF.